This T cell receptor (beta chain) derives from a study of blood T cell repertoires in COVID-19. Turning to the study itself: COVID-19 samples collected from the United States, Italy and Spain covered acute and convalescent phases. T cells, B-cell-depleted T cells, or PBMCs supplied cDNA or gDNA.

CDR1 is SGDLS, CDR2 YYNGEE, per germline. The V and J ends lost 1 base and 4 bases respectively, with 15 bases between them. This CDR3 spans 16 amino acids. In the authors' workflow: It was from reference gene primer amplification that nucleated cell counts were estimated. Sequencing was performed with immunoSEQ multiplex PCR; in TCRdb, only in-frame clones are kept and a portion is missing. The V and J calls and clone size are taken from that table; D and trimming were inferred from the DNA. Of roughly 39,000 clones detected, approximately 91% appear once; the ten largest clones hold around 5%. The chain uses TRBV9 and TRBJ2-1; perhaps TRBD2 as D (7 bases). This receptor was taken from a human donor in a cohort sampled during active COVID-19. The sequenced sample was peripheral blood. The CDR3 nucleotides are TGTGCCAGCAGCGTACAGGGGCGGGGGCTATACAATGAGCAGTTCTTC. It is translated as CASSVQGRGLYNEQFF.